The rows below give T cell receptor beta chains drawn from one sample of a study of metastatic and nonmetastatic thyroid tumors. Through MiXCR, TCRdb re-clonotyped the PCR reads. The data show around 7,000 clones, approximately 37% seen once. The sequenced sample was adjacent normal tissue. All receptors come from a female donor with papillary thyroid cancer or a benign thyroid nodule (not recorded which). Some clones in this sample may be carry-over from other donors' samples. The CDR3 runs from the conserved cysteine through the conserved F or W. Each record gives: J gene, D gene, V gene, clone size, CDR3 protein, CDR3 DNA. D genes are given only for firm matches. Clone size, where shown, is once, few, many, or a class for clones that have expanded.

J: TRBJ1-1
D: -
V: TRBV28
size: few
CDR3: CASRTGGSGNTEAFF
DNA: TGTGCCAGCAGAACCGGGGGCAGTGGAAACACTGAAGCTTTCTTT

J: TRBJ2-1
D: -
V: TRBV11-1
size: medium-sized
CDR3: CASSSSGVGNEQFF
DNA: TGTGCCAGCAGCTCGTCAGGGGTCGGGAATGAGCAGTTCTTC

J: TRBJ2-6
D: -
V: TRBV6-1
size: few
CDR3: CASSALPTVLSGANVVTF
DNA: TGTGCCAGCAGTGCACTCCCGACAGTTTTATCCGGGGCCAACGTCGTGACTTTC

J: TRBJ2-1
D: TRBD2
V: TRBV6-1
size: few
CDR3: CASSQGLAGGPGGEQFF
DNA: TGTGCCAGCAGCCAGGGACTAGCGGGGGGGCCGGGTGGTGAGCAGTTCTTC

J: TRBJ2-3
D: TRBD1
V: TRBV6-5
size: few
CDR3: CASSYSAQGAADTQYF
DNA: TGTGCCAGCAGTTACTCAGCTCAGGGGGCAGCGGATACGCAGTATTTT

J: TRBJ2-7
D: -
V: TRBV4-2
size: -
CDR3: CASSRQGGSYEQYF
DNA: TGTGCCAGCAGCCGACAGGGAGGCTCCTACGAGCAGTACTTC

J: TRBJ1-5
D: -
V: TRBV2
size: medium-sized
CDR3: CASRDGSLNQPQHF
DNA: TGTGCCAGCAGGGACGGGTCACTAAATCAGCCCCAGCATTTT

J: TRBJ1-4
D: -
V: TRBV7-9
size: few
CDR3: CASSFAPGTLFF
DNA: TGTGCCAGCAGCTTTGCACCCGGGACGCTGTTTTTT

J: TRBJ1-1
D: -
V: TRBV13
size: -
CDR3: CASSPEENTEAFF
DNA: TGTGCCAGCAGCCCCGAAGAGAACACTGAAGCTTTCTTT

J: TRBJ2-1
D: TRBD2
V: TRBV12-3/TRBV12-4
size: -
CDR3: CASSLDRLTSGTGMYEQFF
DNA: TGTGCCAGCAGTTTGGACAGGCTGACTAGCGGGACCGGGATGTATGAGCAGTTCTTC

J: TRBJ2-1
D: TRBD1
V: TRBV10-3
size: -
CDR3: CAIRLDRLTIGTGMYEQFF
DNA: TGTGCCATCCGCCTGGACAGGCTGACTATTGGGACCGGGATGTATGAGCAGTTCTTC

J: TRBJ2-2
D: -
V: TRBV20-1
size: -
CDR3: CSARDIERDTGELFF
DNA: TGCAGTGCTAGAGATATTGAGAGGGACACCGGGGAGCTGTTTTTT

J: TRBJ1-5
D: -
V: TRBV6-1
size: few
CDR3: CASSILSDWGQPQHF
DNA: TGTGCCAGCAGTATCCTTTCCGATTGGGGTCAGCCCCAGCATTTT

J: TRBJ1-2
D: -
V: TRBV12-3/TRBV12-4
size: -
CDR3: CASSLGPYGYTF
DNA: TGTGCCAGCAGTTTGGGCCCGTATGGCTACACCTTC

J: TRBJ1-4
D: -
V: TRBV5-1
size: -
CDR3: CASRETTATNEKLFF
DNA: TGCGCCAGCAGGGAGACGACAGCAACTAATGAAAAACTGTTTTTT

J: TRBJ2-1
D: TRBD2
V: TRBV6-4
size: few
CDR3: CASSDTSGSSYNEQFF
DNA: TGTGCCAGCAGTGACACTAGCGGGAGCTCCTACAATGAGCAGTTCTTC

J: TRBJ1-1
D: -
V: TRBV6-5
size: few
CDR3: CASSWLGMKAEAFF
DNA: TGTGCCAGCAGTTGGCTGGGGATGAAGGCTGAAGCTTTCTTT

J: TRBJ2-3
D: TRBD2
V: TRBV4-2
size: once
CDR3: CASSRTSGRLSDTQYF
DNA: TGTGCCAGCAGCAGAACTAGCGGGAGGTTATCGGATACGCAGTATTTT

J: TRBJ2-1
D: TRBD2
V: TRBV7-9
size: medium-sized
CDR3: CASTSTSGSYNEQFF
DNA: TGTGCCAGCACCTCGACTAGCGGCTCCTACAATGAGCAGTTCTTC

J: TRBJ1-2
D: -
V: TRBV6-2/TRBV6-3
size: few
CDR3: CASSYGVYYGYTF
DNA: TGTGCCAGCAGTTACGGGGTCTACTATGGCTACACCTTC

J: TRBJ1-2
D: -
V: TRBV20-1
size: medium-sized
CDR3: CSAMRNRNYGYTF
DNA: TGCAGTGCTATGCGCAATCGAAACTATGGCTACACCTTC

J: TRBJ1-2
D: -
V: TRBV20-1
size: -
CDR3: CSASPSGTGDGYTF
DNA: TGCAGTGCTAGTCCCTCGGGGACGGGGGATGGCTACACCTTC

J: TRBJ2-5
D: -
V: TRBV5-5
size: few
CDR3: CASSLPRTYQETQYF
DNA: TGTGCCAGCAGCTTGCCCAGGACGTACCAAGAGACCCAGTACTTC

J: TRBJ2-1
D: -
V: TRBV11-2
size: -
CDR3: CASSSIQGASGNEQFF
DNA: TGTGCCAGCAGCTCGATACAGGGTGCCAGCGGCAATGAGCAGTTCTTC

J: TRBJ2-7
D: -
V: TRBV20-1
size: -
CDR3: CSARGQQGREQYF
DNA: TGCAGTGCTAGAGGGCAACAGGGAAGGGAGCAGTACTTC

J: TRBJ1-2
D: -
V: TRBV5-1
size: -
CDR3: CASSPTVTGRGNYGYTF
DNA: TGCGCCAGCAGCCCAACGGTTACAGGGAGGGGGAACTATGGCTACACCTTC

J: TRBJ2-2
D: -
V: TRBV12-3/TRBV12-4
size: -
CDR3: CASSLDRVNGELFF
DNA: TGTGCCAGCAGTTTAGACAGGGTTAACGGGGAGCTGTTTTTT

J: TRBJ1-5
D: -
V: TRBV20-1
size: -
CDR3: CSATDGDGGQPQHF
DNA: TGCAGTGCTACAGACGGCGATGGGGGTCAGCCCCAGCATTTT

J: TRBJ1-3
D: -
V: TRBV6-1
size: few
CDR3: CASSESRIGNTIYF
DNA: TGTGCCAGCAGTGAATCGAGGATCGGAAACACCATATATTTT

J: TRBJ1-6
D: -
V: TRBV11-3
size: -
CDR3: CASSTRESGGSPLHF
DNA: TGTGCCAGCAGCACCCGGGAGTCGGGGGGTTCACCCCTCCACTTT

J: TRBJ2-5
D: TRBD2
V: TRBV27
size: few
CDR3: CASSTRLAGPLQETQYF
DNA: TGTGCCAGCAGTACCCGACTAGCGGGACCCCTCCAAGAGACCCAGTACTTC

J: TRBJ2-2
D: -
V: TRBV11-3
size: -
CDR3: CASSFGSNTGDLFF
DNA: TGTGCCAGCAGCTTTGGGTCGAACACCGGTGATCTGTTTTTT

J: TRBJ2-2
D: TRBD1
V: TRBV20-1
size: -
CDR3: CSARDTQTGTDGELFF
DNA: TGCAGTGCTAGAGATACCCAGACAGGGACAGACGGGGAGCTGTTTTTT

J: TRBJ2-1
D: TRBD2
V: TRBV2
size: few
CDR3: CASRPGLAVF
DNA: TGTGCCAGCAGACCGGGACTAGCGGTCTTC

J: TRBJ2-7
D: TRBD2
V: TRBV6-2/TRBV6-3
size: once
CDR3: CASTRGPAGTWREFGEQYF
DNA: TGTGCCAGCACGAGGGGACCAGCGGGGACCTGGAGGGAGTTCGGCGAGCAGTACTTC

J: TRBJ2-7
D: -
V: TRBV2
size: -
CDR3: CPSSVPPKTDEQDF
DNA: TGTCCCAGCAGTGTCCCACCAAAGACCGACGAGCAGGACTTC

J: TRBJ2-3
D: TRBD2
V: TRBV12-3/TRBV12-4
size: -
CDR3: CASSPTSDPLSSTDTQYF
DNA: TGTGCCAGCAGTCCGACTAGCGACCCTTTGTCGAGCACAGATACGCAGTATTTT

J: TRBJ1-2
D: -
V: TRBV28
size: few
CDR3: CASSLTLSGGYTF
DNA: TGTGCCAGCAGCCTCACCCTGTCTGGTGGCTACACCTTC

J: TRBJ1-2
D: -
V: TRBV6-1
size: -
CDR3: CASSLPGGFWPF
DNA: TGTGCCAGCAGTCTTCCCGGGGGGTTCTGGCCCTTC

J: TRBJ1-2
D: TRBD1
V: TRBV6-2/TRBV6-3
size: few
CDR3: CASSLRVQGAVEGYTF
DNA: TGTGCCAGCAGCTTAAGGGTACAGGGGGCAGTGGAGGGCTACACCTTC

J: TRBJ2-2
D: TRBD2
V: TRBV7-8
size: -
CDR3: CASSSERGAAGAGELFF
DNA: TGTGCCAGCAGCTCGGAGCGGGGAGCCGCGGGAGCCGGGGAGCTGTTTTTT

J: TRBJ2-2
D: -
V: TRBV7-2
size: -
CDR3: CASSLVGAVTGELFF
DNA: TGTGCCAGCAGCTTGGTGGGAGCGGTCACCGGGGAGCTGTTTTTT

J: TRBJ1-5
D: TRBD1
V: TRBV5-5
size: -
CDR3: CASSWTGGDQPQHF
DNA: TGTGCCAGCAGCTGGACAGGGGGAGACCAGCCCCAGCATTTT

J: TRBJ1-4
D: TRBD1
V: TRBV6-5
size: -
CDR3: CASSSDRVDLANEKLFF
DNA: TGTGCCAGCAGTTCCGACAGGGTAGACCTGGCTAATGAAAAACTGTTTTTT

J: TRBJ2-1
D: -
V: TRBV7-2
size: -
CDR3: CASFERGLSSYNEQFF
DNA: TGTGCCAGCTTCGAACGGGGGCTTAGCTCCTACAATGAGCAGTTCTTC

J: TRBJ1-1
D: -
V: TRBV7-8
size: few
CDR3: CASSPHRPDEAFF
DNA: TGTGCCAGCAGCCCCCACCGACCGGACGAAGCTTTCTTT

J: TRBJ2-7
D: -
V: TRBV6-1
size: -
CDR3: CASSALLYEQYF
DNA: TGTGCCAGCAGTGCTCTTCTCTACGAGCAGTACTTC

J: TRBJ1-1
D: TRBD1
V: TRBV7-3
size: few
CDR3: CASSPGTGSEAFF
DNA: TGTGCCAGCAGCCCCGGGACAGGGTCTGAAGCTTTCTTT

J: TRBJ1-1
D: TRBD1
V: TRBV6-1
size: -
CDR3: CASGCLGQGARTVAFF
DNA: TGTGCCAGCGGATGCTTAGGACAGGGGGCGCGTACTGTAGCATTCTTT

J: TRBJ2-3
D: TRBD2
V: TRBV7-1
size: -
CDR3: CASSSRGSGRARSRTETQYF
DNA: TGTGCCAGCAGCTCCCGAGGTAGCGGGCGGGCCCGTTCCAGAACAGAAACGCAGTATTTT

J: TRBJ1-2
D: -
V: TRBV7-2
size: -
CDR3: CASSPLLYGYTF
DNA: TGTGCCAGCAGCCCACTCCTCTATGGCTACACCTTC

J: TRBJ2-2
D: -
V: TRBV9
size: -
CDR3: CASSVEPAALGTGELFF
DNA: TGTGCCAGCAGCGTAGAACCAGCAGCGCTGGGGACCGGGGAGCTGTTTTTT

J: TRBJ1-2
D: -
V: TRBV5-5
size: many
CDR3: CASSLGPLTNYGYTF
DNA: TGTGCCAGCAGCTTAGGGCCTTTAACTAACTATGGCTACACCTTC

J: TRBJ1-2
D: TRBD1
V: TRBV11-2
size: -
CDR3: CASSSPGQKPGGYTF
DNA: TGTGCCAGCAGCTCACCGGGACAGAAACCCGGTGGCTACACCTTC

J: TRBJ2-3
D: -
V: TRBV2
size: -
CDR3: CASSVAMPADTQYF
DNA: TGTGCCAGCAGTGTAGCTATGCCCGCAGATACGCAGTATTTT

J: TRBJ2-7
D: -
V: TRBV4-1
size: many
CDR3: CASSQERRTFYEQYF
DNA: TGCGCCAGCAGCCAAGAAAGGCGGACCTTCTACGAGCAGTACTTC

J: TRBJ2-1
D: -
V: TRBV29-1
size: many
CDR3: CSVDPGATAEQFF
DNA: TGCAGCGTAGACCCCGGGGCCACCGCCGAGCAGTTCTTC

J: TRBJ1-1
D: TRBD1
V: TRBV20-1
size: -
CDR3: CSVLGQRTGYGEAFF
DNA: TGCAGTGTCCTAGGCCAGAGGACAGGGTATGGTGAAGCTTTCTTT